A selection of T cell receptor beta chains follows, all from one sample in a study of blood T cell repertoires in COVID-19. Libraries were prepared by immunoSEQ multiplex PCR; TCRdb keeps only in-frame clonotypes and omits some of them. The sample includes about 310,000 clones, around 89% of them seen just once. Sequenced: peripheral blood. Receptor source: a middle-aged woman with COVID-19, enrolled during active disease. Each CDR3 is given with its conserved first and last residue. A D gene is named only where the DNA matches it firmly. Expanded clones are given a class, and other clones once, few, many or no size at all.

cdr3_length	j_call	d_call	clone_size	v_call	cdr3_aa	cdr3_nt
13	TRBJ1-6	.	.	TRBV20-1	CSASEQDNSPLHF	TGCAGTGCTAGTGAACAGGATAATTCACCCCTCCACTTT
17	TRBJ2-2	TRBD1	.	TRBV5-1	CASSLPWDSPNTGELFF	TGCGCCAGCAGCTTGCCCTGGGACAGCCCGAACACCGGGGAGCTGTTTTTT
14	TRBJ2-1	.	.	TRBV7-2	CASSIRTAYNEQFF	TGTGCCAGCAGCATACGGACAGCCTACAATGAGCAGTTCTTC
13	TRBJ1-2	.	.	TRBV6-5	CASSPDIYYGYTF	TGTGCCAGCAGTCCCGACATATACTATGGCTACACCTTC
12	TRBJ1-4	.	.	TRBV4-1	CASSRAGEKLFF	TGCGCCAGCAGCCGCGCGGGAGAAAAACTGTTTTTT
13	TRBJ2-2	.	.	TRBV7-2	CASSLDFAGELFF	TGTGCCAGCAGCCTCGACTTCGCCGGGGAGCTGTTTTTT
13	TRBJ1-1	.	.	TRBV30	CASTGSLNTEAFF	TGTGCCTCCACAGGGTCGTTGAACACTGAAGCTTTCTTT
14	TRBJ1-4	TRBD1	.	TRBV5-4	CATRTGITNEKLFF	TGTGCCACAAGGACAGGGATAACTAATGAAAAACTGTTTTTT
10	TRBJ2-5	.	.	TRBV13	CASLRETQYF	TGTGCCAGCCTTAGAGAGACCCAGTACTTC
16	TRBJ2-2	.	.	TRBV5-6	CASSFLDAGYTGELFF	TGTGCCAGCAGCTTCTTGGATGCAGGGTACACCGGGGAGCTGTTTTTT
12	TRBJ1-5	.	.	TRBV6-6	CASCILGGPQHF	TGTGCCAGCTGCATCCTAGGTGGGCCCCAGCATTTT
15	TRBJ2-5	.	once	TRBV27	CASSFGGGWGETQYF	TGTGCCAGCAGTTTTGGTGGGGGCTGGGGAGAGACCCAGTACTTC
16	TRBJ2-5	.	.	TRBV6-2/TRBV6-3	CASSYTSPGLGETQYF	TGTGCCAGCAGTTACACCTCACCCGGACTCGGTGAGACCCAGTACTTC
15	TRBJ2-1	.	.	TRBV30	CAWSSDSFSYNEQFF	TGTGCCTGGAGTTCCGACTCGTTCTCCTACAATGAGCAGTTCTTC
20	TRBJ2-7	TRBD2	.	TRBV6-1	CASSEYPIAGLAGGRREQYF	TGTGCCAGCAGTGAATACCCGATCGCCGGACTAGCGGGAGGGCGTCGGGAGCAGTACTTC